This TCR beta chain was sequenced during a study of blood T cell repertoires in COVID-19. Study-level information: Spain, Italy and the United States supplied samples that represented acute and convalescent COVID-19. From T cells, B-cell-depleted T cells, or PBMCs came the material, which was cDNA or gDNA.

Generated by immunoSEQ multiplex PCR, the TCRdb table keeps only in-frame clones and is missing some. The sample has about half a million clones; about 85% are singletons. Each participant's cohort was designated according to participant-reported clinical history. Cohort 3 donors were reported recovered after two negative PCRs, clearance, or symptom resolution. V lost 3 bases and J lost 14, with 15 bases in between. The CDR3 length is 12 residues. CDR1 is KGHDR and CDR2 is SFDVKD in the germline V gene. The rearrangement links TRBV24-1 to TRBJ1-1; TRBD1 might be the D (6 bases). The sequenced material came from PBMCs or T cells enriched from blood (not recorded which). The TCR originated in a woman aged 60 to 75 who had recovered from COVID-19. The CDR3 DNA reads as TGTGCCACCAGTGATCCCGACAGGCCCTTGTTCTTT. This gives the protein CATSDPDRPLFF.